This entry concerns a single T cell receptor beta chain. There are 17 residues in the CDR3. In germline, CDR1 is KGHSH, CDR2 LQKENI. V trimming: 0 bases; J trimming: 1 base; junction bases outside the gene matches: 8. The data are from a study of blood T cell repertoires in COVID-19. Study as a whole: COVID-19 samples from acute and convalescent phases originated in the United States, Italy and Spain. PBMCs, B-cell-depleted T cells, or T cells were the source of the cDNA or gDNA that made up the material.

As handled by the study authors: Amplification with reference gene primers provided the estimates of nucleated cell counts. Clones were read by immunoSEQ multiplex PCR, and TCRdb kept only the in-frame ones, dropping some. V and J calls and clone size are as listed in that table; D and trimming were resolved from the DNA. The sample lists roughly 140,000 clones, 88% occurring once. The source is an older woman with acute or convalescent COVID-19. The V call is TRBV18, the J call TRBJ2-7; 8 bases line up with TRBD1. Sequenced input: peripheral blood. Here the CDR3 reads CASSPPEEDRVSYEQYF. The CDR3 bases are TGTGCCAGCTCACCACCCGAAGAGGACAGGGTTTCCTACGAGCAGTACTTC.